This T cell receptor (beta chain) was sequenced during a study of cytomegalovirus exposure and HLA in healthy donors. Study-wide background: There were some 380 genotyped donors. Of these, about 81% fell in the genetic ancestry cluster associated with self-reported Caucasian donors. Overall study findings and caveats: Rarity held for most TCR sequences, but there were some public TCRs that occurred in many donors. Cytomegalovirus association was assigned to about 150 TCR beta chains. In vitro testing confirmed a few CMV-associated chains as specific for CMV antigens.

In regard to this clone: What it binds is not known.

The PCR used 60 Vbeta and 13 Jbeta primers. The assay was immunoSEQ multiplex PCR, and TCRdb's table has in-frame clones only and misses some. Of more than 250,000 clones listed, approximately 90% are singletons. This CDR3 has 15 amino acids. Per the germline V gene, CDR1 is MGHRA and CDR2 is YSYEKL. The V end was cut by 2 bases, the J end by 3 bases, with 12 bases between. The rearrangement joins TRBV4-1 to TRBJ2-3; the D gene is possibly TRBD2 (5 bases). The sequenced sample consisted of PBMCs. The sequence came from a young woman in good health and CMV-seronegative. The CDR3 DNA reads as TGCGCCAGCAGCCAACTAGCACGAGGGACAGATACGCAGTATTTT. This sequence encodes CASSQLARGTDTQYF.